A single sample gave rise to the 17 T cell receptor beta chains below, sequenced in a study of cytomegalovirus exposure and HLA in healthy donors. PCR primers comprised 60 Vbeta and 13 Jbeta primers. The table came from immunoSEQ multiplex PCR; TCRdb's copy has only in-frame clones and leaves some out. The sample contains 140,000 to 150,000 clones, 60% to 85% of which appear only once. The sample taken for sequencing was PBMCs. The receptors here all came from a man younger than 45 in good health and CMV-seronegative.

This chain uses TRBV6-1 with TRBJ1-4; D may be TRBD1 (5 bases). Germline V gene sequence: CDR1 MNHNS, CDR2 SASEGT. The CDR3 is 14 residues long. The ends were cut back, 6 bases at V and 8 bases at J, with 16 bases in the middle. The CDR3, as DNA: TGTGCCAGCAGCACGGCCTTCAGGGAAGAAAAACTGTTTTTT. Protein product: CASSTAFREEKLFF.

The V and J genes are TRBV15 and TRBJ2-3; TRBD2 matches 7 bases. V shed 1 base, J shed 5 bases, and the junction held 12 bases outside the gene matches. The germline CDR1 and CDR2 sequences are LNHNV and YYDKDF (reference sequence). This CDR3 is 17 amino acids long. Here the CDR3 reads CATSRVGGRAPEDTQYF. CDR3 bases: TGTGCCACCAGCAGAGTCGGGGGGAGGGCCCCGGAAGATACGCAGTATTTT.

This clone has just a few counts. The rearrangement joins TRBV29-1 to TRBJ2-3, with D perhaps TRBD1 (5 bases). V lost 4 bases and J 2 bases, leaving 10 bases between the germline ends. The CDR3 is 13 amino acids. Germline values: CDR1 SQVTM, CDR2 ANQGSEA. For the CDR3, the DNA is TGCAGCGTTGGGGCAGGGTCCACAGATACGCAGTATTTT. Translated: CSVGAGSTDTQYF.

V and J are TRBV7-9 and TRBJ2-5, with a possible D match to TRBD1 (6 bases). CDR3 length: 15 residues. V lost 6 bases, J lost 5 bases, and 19 bases lay in between. Germline V gene data show CDR1 as SEHNR and CDR2 as FQNEAQ (reference sequence). CDR3 in DNA: TGTGCCAGCAGTACCTACAGGGTGTTGCGCGAGACCCAGTACTTC. Translating it yields CASSTYRVLRETQYF. Drawing the rest from reference TRBV7-9 and TRBJ2-5, the complete variable domain is DTGVSQNPRHKITKRGQNVTFRCDPISEHNRLYWYRQTLGQGPEFLTYFQNEAQLEKSRLLSDRFSAERPKGSFSTLEIQRTEQGDSAMYLCASSTYRVLRETQYFGPGTRLLVL.

The chain couples TRBV28 to TRBJ1-1; TRBD1 matches at 8 bases. CDR1 and CDR2 (germline): MDHEN, SYDVKM. CDR3 size: 16 residues. The V and J ends lost 5 bases and 0 bases, in that order; junction bases with no gene match: 8. In DNA form, the CDR3 reads TGTGCCAGCAGTCCCAACCGACAGGGGATGAACACTGAAGCTTTCTTT. Amino acid sequence: CASSPNRQGMNTEAFF.

This sequence joins TRBV30 and TRBJ1-1; the D gene is possibly TRBD1 (6 bases). The CDR3 has 13 residues. Trimming removed 2 bases from V and 2 bases from J, with 9 bases in between. Germline V CDR1 and CDR2: GTSNPN, SVGIG (reference sequence). The CDR3 sequence is CAWSTGTNTEAFF. The CDR3 bases are TGTGCCTGGAGTACAGGGACCAACACTGAAGCTTTCTTT.

This chain uses TRBV6-6 with TRBJ1-1; the D gene is possibly TRBD1 (6 bases). Per germline, CDR1 MNHNY and CDR2 SVGAGI (reference sequence). The CDR3 is made up of 12 amino acids. V was clipped by 4 bases and J by 5 bases, with 8 bases between them. The CDR3 spells CASSSTGTEAFF. CDR3 sequence (DNA): TGTGCCAGCAGTTCCACAGGGACTGAAGCTTTCTTT.

The rearrangement uses TRBV7-2 and TRBJ2-1, with a weak D call TRBD2 (5 bases). Germline-derived CDR1 and CDR2 are SGHTA and FQGNSA. The CDR3 has 15 amino acids. Trimming shortened V by 8 bases and J by 0 bases, and 14 bases separated the two germline ends. The CDR3 protein is CASQEGVSSYNEQFF. Written as DNA, the CDR3 is TGTGCCAGCCAAGAGGGAGTCAGCTCCTACAATGAGCAGTTCTTC.

The J gene is TRBJ2-1, the V gene TRBV7-9; a weak D match, TRBD2 (5 bases). The CDR3 consists of 16 residues. V lost 4 bases and J 8 bases, leaving 21 bases between the germline ends. Germline V gene lookup returns CDR1 SEHNR and CDR2 FQNEAQ (reference sequence). Written as DNA, the CDR3 is TGTGCCAGCAGCTCCATAAGGACTCGACGTTCTGATGAGCAGTTCTTC. It specifies CASSSIRTRRSDEQFF.

V and J are TRBV29-1 and TRBJ2-1; 7 bases align to TRBD2. This CDR3 is built from 11 residues. Trimming at V came to 4 bases and at J to 8 bases, leaving 2 bases not matched to a gene. Per the germline V gene, CDR1 is SQVTM and CDR2 is ANQGSEA. The DNA of the CDR3 is TGCAGCGTTGCGGGGGGAGATGAGCAGTTCTTC. It encodes CSVAGGDEQFF.

This clone has more than one count but fewer than ten. The chain joins TRBV7-3 to TRBJ2-2; 8 positions agree with TRBD2. The CDR3 spans 16 residues. Germline loops: CDR1 SGHTA, CDR2 FQGTGA. V gave up 5 bases and J gave up 3 bases; unmatched junction bases: 8. This CDR3 is CASSLGFGRDTGELFF. The DNA for the CDR3 is TGTGCCAGCAGCCTAGGGTTCGGGAGGGACACCGGGGAGCTGTTTTTT.

This chain uses TRBV27 with TRBJ2-6; 9 nucleotides align to TRBD1. The CDR3 has 15 amino acids. Germline V gives CDR1 MNHEY, CDR2 SMNVEV (reference sequence). Germline trimming cut 6 bases from V and 3 bases from J; bases unmatched to any gene: 3. Here the CDR3 DNA reads TGTGCCAGCAGCTACAGGGGGCATGGGGCCAACGTCCTGACTTTC. Amino acids: CASSYRGHGANVLTF.

Written as DNA, the CDR3 is TGCGCCAGCAGCTGGGGGGATATGAACACTGAAGCTTTCTTT. Translating gives CASSWGDMNTEAFF. The chain recombines TRBV5-1 with TRBJ1-1; D might be TRBD1 (5 bases). The V end lost 3 bases, the J end lost 0 bases, and 9 bases lay between the germline ends. From germline, CDR1 is SGHRS and CDR2 YFSETQ. This CDR3 region has 14 residues.

The V and J genes are TRBV6-6 and TRBJ2-7; 7 positions agree with TRBD2. V trimming: 5 bases; J trimming: 2 bases; junction bases outside the gene matches: 6. There are 14 residues in the CDR3. Germline-derived CDR1 and CDR2 are MNHNY and SVGAGI (reference sequence). The CDR3 reads CASSTRDYTYEQYF. In DNA, the CDR3 is TGTGCCAGCAGTACCCGGGACTATACCTACGAGCAGTACTTC.

The chain uses TRBV9 and TRBJ2-1; a possible D gene is TRBD2 (6 bases). Germline V gives CDR1 SGDLS, CDR2 YYNGEE. V lost 0 bases and J 6 bases, leaving 10 bases between the germline ends. CDR3 length: 14 residues. DNA for the CDR3: TGTGCCAGCAGCGTAGGGGACTGGACCAATGAGCAGTTCTTC. Amino acids: CASSVGDWTNEQFF.

This chain links TRBV19 with TRBJ2-5; 8 bases are a match to TRBD2. V shed 2 bases, J shed 2 bases, and the junction held 10 bases outside the gene matches. Germline CDR1 and CDR2: LNHDA and SQIVND (reference sequence). This CDR3 spans 17 amino acids. The CDR3 DNA follows: TGTGCCAGTAGTATAAGCTTTTCGGGGGGGCTACAAGAGACCCAGTACTTC. Its translation: CASSISFSGGLQETQYF.

The rearrangement uses TRBV5-6 and TRBJ2-7; 8 bases map to TRBD1. This CDR3 region has 15 residues. The V gene's germline CDR1 is SGHDT and CDR2 YYEEEE. The J segment lost 3 bases and the V segment lost 1 base, leaving 6 bases of the junction unmatched. DNA of the CDR3: TGTGCCAGCAGCTTGAAAGGGACAGGCCGCTACGAGCAGTACTTC. Translated: CASSLKGTGRYEQYF.